Reported below is one T cell receptor (beta chain). This record comes from a study of beta chain features in type 1 diabetes. TCRB transcripts that were expressed got sequenced, as all of the isolated RNA had been reverse transcribed. The data were produced by immunoSEQ multiplex PCR, yet TCRdb's version contains in-frame clones alone and is incomplete. The table shows around 340,000 clones, with 15% to 20% occurring only once. The germline CDR1 and CDR2 sequences are SGDLS and YYNGEE. Losses at the gene ends were 4 bases for V and 6 bases for J; bases not matched to a gene: 11. This CDR3 spans 15 amino acids.

V usage is TRBV9 and J usage is TRBJ1-1; 8 bases are shared with TRBD1. The receptor was derived from a woman younger than 30 in good health. The sample comprised naive CD4+ T cells from blood. In DNA form, the CDR3 reads TGTGCCAGCAGCCCCCGGACAGGGAGAGTTGCTGAAGCTTTCTTT. This sequence encodes CASSPRTGRVAEAFF. The full variable domain, with the rest looked up from reference TRBV9 and TRBJ1-1, is DSGVTQTPKHLITATGQRVTLRCSPRSGDLSVYWYQQSLDQGLQFLIQYYNGEERAKGNILERFSAQQFPDLHSELNLSSLELGDSALYFCASSPRTGRVAEAFFGQGTRLTVV.